The rows below give T cell receptor beta chains drawn from one sample of a study of blood T cell repertoires in COVID-19. Measured with immunoSEQ multiplex PCR; TCRdb has only the in-frame clones, and not every one. The profile shows 40,000 to 60,000 clones, about 83% of them singletons. The material sequenced was peripheral blood. The receptor source for this set is a woman aged 60-75 years with acute or convalescent COVID-19. Both conserved end residues are part of each CDR3. Each record gives: J gene, V gene, clone size, CDR3 protein. Clone size is stated in some rows and not others, as once, few, many or a class when expanded.

j_gene: TRBJ2-4; v_gene: TRBV10-1; abundance: -; CDR3aa: CASSLTGEAKNIQYF
j_gene: TRBJ2-5; v_gene: TRBV14; abundance: -; CDR3aa: CASSPGTSGRVETQYF
j_gene: TRBJ2-7; v_gene: TRBV21-1; abundance: -; CDR3aa: CASSRAYEQYF
j_gene: TRBJ2-1; v_gene: TRBV11-3; abundance: -; CDR3aa: CASSLGTVPSYNEQFF
j_gene: TRBJ2-4; v_gene: TRBV7-2; abundance: -; CDR3aa: CASSLSGQGGNIQYF
j_gene: TRBJ2-1; v_gene: TRBV4-1; abundance: -; CDR3aa: CASSQLPGSNEQFF
j_gene: TRBJ2-3; v_gene: TRBV15; abundance: -; CDR3aa: CATSRDMTRARDTQYF
j_gene: TRBJ2-3; v_gene: TRBV3-1/TRBV3-2; abundance: -; CDR3aa: CASSQATGGSTDTQYF
j_gene: TRBJ2-5; v_gene: TRBV19; abundance: -; CDR3aa: CASSETSGGETQYF
j_gene: TRBJ1-1; v_gene: TRBV7-2; abundance: few; CDR3aa: CASSLRGHQTGTEAFF